Following are 28 T cell receptor beta chains from one sample sequenced in a study of blood T cell repertoires in COVID-19. Some clones are missing from TCRdb's copy, which holds only in-frame ones; the method was immunoSEQ multiplex PCR. The sample shows 250,000 to 350,000 clones, approximately 91% of them seen only once. Source material: peripheral blood. These TCRs come from a woman in her fifties or sixties with acute or convalescent COVID-19.

As DNA, the CDR3 is TGTGCCAGCTTCGGTAGATCGGGGGCCAACGTCCTGACTTTC. Translating gives CASFGRSGANVLTF. The chain combines TRBV6-5 with TRBJ2-6; D unresolved. V was cut by 8 bases and J by 4 bases, with 12 bases left in between. Germline V gives CDR1 MNHEY, CDR2 SVGAGI. The CDR3 length is 14 residues.

J is TRBJ1-5 and V is TRBV3-1 (or the pseudogene TRBV3-2); TRBD1 is a possible D gene (5 bases). The CDR3 has 14 residues. Trimming pared 5 bases from V and 1 base from J, leaving 9 bases between. Germline V CDR1 and CDR2: LGHDT, YNNKEL (reference sequence). DNA for the CDR3: TGTGCCAGCAGCTCGGGGGGGAGCAATCAGCCCCAGCATTTT. This codes for CASSSGGSNQPQHF.

The V gene is TRBV14, the J gene TRBJ1-5, with D maybe TRBD1 (5 bases). CDR1 is SGHDN, CDR2 FVKESK, per germline. The CDR3 spans 14 residues. V lost 6 bases, J lost 3 bases, and 12 bases lay in between. CDR3 loop: CASSTEGNNQPQHF. The CDR3 region has the DNA TGTGCCAGCAGTACGGAGGGGAACAATCAGCCCCAGCATTTT.

The genes are TRBV6-2 or TRBV6-3 and TRBJ1-5, with D uncertain. Looked up from germline, CDR1 is MNHEY and CDR2 is SVGEGT. V gave up 5 bases and J gave up 0 bases, with 14 bases separating them. The CDR3 totals 16 residues. CDR3 in DNA: TGTGCCAGCAGTCCCTACGCGGGAGTTAGCAATCAGCCCCAGCATTTT. Translated, it gives CASSPYAGVSNQPQHF.

DNA for the CDR3: TGTGCCAGCTCACCACCGGGGGGGTCGAGCAATCAGCCCCAGCATTTT. This codes for CASSPPGGSSNQPQHF. This sequence joins TRBV18 and TRBJ1-5; D possibly corresponds to TRBD1 (5 bases). V was pared by 0 bases and J by 1 base, with 10 bases between. Germline V CDR1 and CDR2: KGHSH, LQKENI. This CDR3 has 16 amino acids.

DNA for the CDR3: TGTGCCAGCAGCTTAGCGGGCAGGGGTTCATTTGGCTACACCTTC. This gives the protein CASSLAGRGSFGYTF. The V call is TRBV7-9, the J call TRBJ1-2; a weak D match, TRBD1 (6 bases). The V gene's germline CDR1 is SEHNR and CDR2 FQNEAQ (reference sequence). The CDR3 is made up of 15 amino acids. The ends were cut back, 0 bases at V and 7 bases at J, with 15 bases in the middle.

This clone was seen just once. The chain combines TRBV7-2 with TRBJ2-1; tentative D call: TRBD1 (6 bases). The germline V and J ends were trimmed by 5 bases and 9 bases, with 11 bases remaining between them. The CDR3 contains 12 residues. Germline V gene data show CDR1 as SGHTA and CDR2 as FQGNSA. CDR3: CASSPTGFEQFF. The CDR3 nucleotides are TGTGCCAGCAGCCCGACAGGTTTTGAGCAGTTCTTC.

The CDR3 reads CASSLGTINEQFF. CDR3 coding DNA: TGTGCCAGCAGTTTAGGGACTATCAATGAGCAGTTCTTC. The J gene is TRBJ2-1, the V gene TRBV28; the match to TRBD2 covers 7 bases. V lost 2 bases and J lost 6; bases outside the gene matches: 1. The CDR3 consists of 13 residues. Per germline, CDR1 MDHEN and CDR2 SYDVKM.

The chain has TRBV7-2 and TRBJ1-6, with a tentative D call TRBD1 (6 bases). This CDR3 spans 11 amino acids. Trimming removed 5 bases from V and 15 bases from J, with 11 bases in between. Germline V gene sequence: CDR1 SGHTA, CDR2 FQGNSA. The CDR3 bases are TGTGCCAGCAGCCCCGGGACAATCCTCCACTTT. It is translated as CASSPGTILHF.

Only a few counts were recorded for this clone. The chain combines TRBV18 with TRBJ2-1, with TRBD2 as a possible D gene (5 bases). V lost 3 bases to trimming and J lost 10 bases, with 10 bases between them. CDR1 and CDR2 from the germline V gene are KGHSH and LQKENI. The CDR3 extends over 12 amino acids. The CDR3 sequence: CASSPLGEEQFF. The CDR3 DNA follows: TGTGCCAGCTCACCTCTCGGGGAGGAGCAGTTCTTC.

The CDR3 here is CATRLAHSGANVLTF. Written as DNA, the CDR3 is TGTGCCACTCGACTGGCTCACTCTGGGGCCAACGTCCTGACTTTC. This chain links TRBV19 with TRBJ2-6; D gene uncertain. CDR1 LNHDA and CDR2 SQIVND come from the germline V gene (reference sequence). Trimming stripped 10 bases from V and 0 bases from J, with 13 bases between. This CDR3 has 15 amino acids.

This clone was observed a handful of times. The chain carries TRBV18 and TRBJ2-3; 12 bases align to TRBD2. The CDR3 runs to 17 residues. Germline V gene sequence: CDR1 KGHSH, CDR2 LQKENI. V trimming: 3 bases; J trimming: 3 bases; junction bases outside the gene matches: 7. Written as DNA, the CDR3 is TGTGCCAGCTCACCGAAAGCTAGCGGGGGGGCAACAGATACGCAGTATTTT. Protein sequence: CASSPKASGGATDTQYF.

This chain uses TRBV9 with TRBJ2-1, with 7 bases aligning to TRBD2. CDR1 and CDR2 (germline): SGDLS, YYNGEE. V shed 2 bases, J shed 5 bases, and the junction held 4 bases outside the gene matches. The CDR3 totals 14 residues. The CDR3 DNA follows: TGTGCCAGCAGCGTCAGTCTAGCGGACAATGAGCAGTTCTTC. Its translation: CASSVSLADNEQFF. Variable domain in full (rest from reference TRBV9 and TRBJ2-1): DSGVTQTPKHLITATGQRVTLRCSPRSGDLSVYWYQQSLDQGLQFLIQYYNGEERAKGNILERFSAQQFPDLHSELNLSSLELGDSALYFCASSVSLADNEQFFGPGTRLTVL.

The chain carries TRBV28 and TRBJ1-5, with D perhaps TRBD1 (5 bases). The CDR3 runs 17 residues. CDR1 and CDR2 (germline): MDHEN, SYDVKM. V was pared by 7 bases and J by 1 base, with 20 bases between. The CDR3 nucleotides are TGTGCCAGCACCACTTTGGGGCGGCTGAAGAGCAATCAGCCCCAGCATTTT. It is translated as CASTTLGRLKSNQPQHF.

J is TRBJ2-5 and V is TRBV3-1 (or the pseudogene TRBV3-2), with TRBD1 matching over 8 bases. With 1 base clipped from V and 7 bases from J, the junction kept 14 bases outside the gene matches. The CDR3 length is 17 residues. The V gene's germline CDR1 is LGHDT and CDR2 YNNKEL (reference sequence). The CDR3 protein is CASSQVLLRQGLGTQYF. As DNA, the CDR3 is TGTGCCAGCAGCCAAGTACTGTTGAGACAGGGGCTGGGGACCCAGTACTTC.

The chain couples TRBV27 to TRBJ1-1, with D tentatively TRBD1 (5 bases). This CDR3 comprises 12 residues. CDR1 is MNHEY and CDR2 is SMNVEV in the germline V gene (reference sequence). V lost 10 bases and J 9 bases, leaving 18 bases between the germline ends. The CDR3 protein is CATLGAGKKAFF. Written as DNA, the CDR3 is TGTGCCACTCTAGGGGCAGGGAAGAAAGCTTTCTTT.

As to this clone: Additional DNA sequences in this sample encode the identical CDR3. V usage is TRBV5-4 and J usage is TRBJ1-5; no definite D call. The CDR3 runs 14 residues. CDR1 and CDR2 from the germline V gene are SGHNT and YYREEE (reference sequence). V lost 0 bases, J lost 2 bases, and 6 bases lay in between. The CDR3 nucleotides are TGTGCCAGCAGCTTGGGGGGAGGCAATCAGCCCCAGCATTTT. It specifies CASSLGGGNQPQHF.

The sample holds one count of this clone. This chain connects TRBV5-1 to TRBJ2-7; 8 bases line up with TRBD2. Germline V gene sequence: CDR1 SGHRS, CDR2 YFSETQ. CDR3 size: 17 residues. Trimming cost V 3 bases and J 5 bases; bases outside gene matches: 16. The CDR3 nucleotides are TGCGCCAGCAGCTCCTCTGGGGGGAGCGGGAGTCTCCACGAGCAGTACTTC. Its protein product is CASSSSGGSGSLHEQYF.

The chain employs TRBV7-9 and TRBJ2-1; 7 positions match TRBD2. Germline V gives CDR1 SEHNR, CDR2 FQNEAQ (reference sequence). V shed 2 bases, J shed 7 bases, and the junction held 11 bases outside the gene matches. The CDR3 is made up of 16 amino acids. CDR3 residues: CASSLTGGFPGNEQFF. CDR3 sequence (DNA): TGTGCCAGCAGCTTAACCGGGGGGTTCCCTGGGAATGAGCAGTTCTTC.

The gene calls are TRBV19 and TRBJ2-1; D is undetermined. Deletions cut 8 bases from V and 15 bases from J, with 8 bases between. This CDR3 has 8 amino acids. Germline V gene sequence: CDR1 LNHDA, CDR2 SQIVND (reference sequence). CDR3 DNA: TGTGCCAGTCGTAAAGCGTTCTTC. Amino acids: CASRKAFF.

The chain joins TRBV5-1 to TRBJ1-4; D may be TRBD1 (6 bases). Germline V gives CDR1 SGHRS, CDR2 YFSETQ. The CDR3 length is 15 residues. V was pared by 0 bases and J by 7 bases, with 13 bases between. CDR3 sequence: CASSLEPGAREKLFF. For the CDR3, the DNA is TGCGCCAGCAGCTTGGAGCCAGGGGCGCGTGAAAAACTGTTTTTT.

This clone has only a few counts. The chain has TRBV7-6 and TRBJ2-1; 9 nucleotides agree with TRBD2. The CDR3 consists of 15 residues. V dropped 2 bases and J dropped 8; count of bases not matched to a gene: 7. The V gene's germline CDR1 is SGHVS and CDR2 FNYEAQ. CDR3 DNA: TGTGCCAGCAGCTTAATGCGGGAGGGGTTACATGAGCAGTTCTTC. Encoded protein: CASSLMREGLHEQFF.

The V and J genes are TRBV5-1 and TRBJ2-5; 7 nucleotides align to TRBD2. The germline gives CDR1 SGHRS, CDR2 YFSETQ. Trimming removed 1 base from V and 5 bases from J; junction bases left unmatched: 11. The CDR3 is 16 amino acids. This CDR3 reads CASSLMASGSRETQYF. In nucleotides, the CDR3 is TGCGCCAGCAGCTTGATGGCTAGCGGTTCGAGGGAGACCCAGTACTTC.

This clone came up once. The chain recombines TRBV7-9 with TRBJ1-1; TRBD1 is a possible D gene (5 bases). V was pared by 7 bases and J by 0 bases, with 15 bases between. The length of the CDR3 is 15 residues. Looked up from germline, CDR1 is SEHNR and CDR2 is FQNEAQ (reference sequence). CDR3 DNA: TGTGCCAGCACCCCCCGGGCAGGGATGAACACTGAAGCTTTCTTT. It specifies CASTPRAGMNTEAFF.

This clone was found once. The chain recombines TRBV7-6 with TRBJ2-7; the match to TRBD2 covers 10 bases. CDR3 length equals 15 residues. Trimming cost V 4 bases and J 5 bases; bases outside gene matches: 8. In germline, CDR1 is SGHVS, CDR2 FNYEAQ. CDR3 in amino acids: CASSSRVAGGDEQYF. CDR3 sequence (DNA): TGTGCCAGCAGCTCGAGGGTAGCGGGAGGCGACGAGCAGTACTTC.

The chain joins TRBV7-2 to TRBJ1-5; D is unresolved. V lost 8 bases to trimming and J lost 3 bases, with 14 bases between them. This CDR3 spans 14 amino acids. Per the germline V gene, CDR1 is SGHTA and CDR2 is FQGNSA. CDR3 sequence reads: CASGSIAYNQPQHF. CDR3 sequence (DNA): TGTGCCAGCGGGTCGATAGCGTACAATCAGCCCCAGCATTTT.

Only one count was recorded for this clone. This rearrangement joins TRBV30 to TRBJ1-6; no clear D. This CDR3 region has 16 residues. V dropped 0 bases and J dropped 3 bases, with 12 bases sitting between them. Germline V gives CDR1 GTSNPN, CDR2 SVGIG (reference sequence). This CDR3 is CAWSVRVRNYNSPLHF. The CDR3 DNA follows: TGTGCCTGGAGTGTACGAGTGCGGAACTATAATTCACCCCTCCACTTT.

The chain joins TRBV7-9 to TRBJ1-5, with D maybe TRBD1 (6 bases). The CDR3 length is 15 residues. Trimming shortened V by 1 base and J by 7 bases, and 14 bases separated the two germline ends. Germline lookup yields CDR1 SEHNR and CDR2 FQNEAQ (reference sequence). CDR3 DNA: TGTGCCAGCAGCTTAGTGACAGGAAATAGCCAGCCCCAGCATTTT. It codes for CASSLVTGNSQPQHF.